This T cell receptor beta chain was sequenced during a study of blood T cells in healthy people across ages. The study's findings and limits: A roughly linear fall in TCR beta diversity per million T cells was seen with increasing age. Compared with aged donors, long-lived donors showed fewer expanded clones, suggesting selection.

Alongside a J-beta primer mix, a sample-barcoded 5' primer served in a second PCR lasting about 7 to 12 cycles. All samples yielded 3 million or more CDR3-containing paired-end reads. TCRdb re-analysed the 5' RACE reads in MiXCR, keeping a single row per CDR3 protein. The repertoire holds about 800,000 distinct CDR3 sequences, about 46% seen once, with around 18% in the top ten. Each individual donor underwent a draw of 8.5 to 10 milliliters of peripheral blood. V lost 7 bases and J lost 0, with 10 bases in between. Germline CDR1 and CDR2: SQVTM and ANQGSEA. There are 12 residues in the CDR3. Worth noting for this clonotype: Antigen: not known.

The clonotype originates from an elderly man in good health. The genes are TRBV29-1 and TRBJ2-7, with D perhaps matching TRBD1 (7 bases). The sample taken for sequencing was blood. CDR3 amino acids: CSGGTVSYEQYF. The CDR3 DNA reads TGCAGCGGCGGGACAGTCTCCTACGAGCAGTACTTC.